The 2 T cell receptor beta chains presented below share a single source sample, sequenced in a study of T cells after yellow fever vaccination. In TCRdb, the 5' RACE reads were re-called with MiXCR into one record per CDR3 protein. Of roughly 99,000 distinct CDR3 sequences in the sample, around 5.8% were seen once. The input for sequencing was CD8+ T cells sorted from PBMCs, taken 10 days after the yellow fever booster vaccination. The receptors were sampled from a young man who received the YFV17D yellow fever vaccine.

This clonotype was picked up many times. The chain joins TRBV6-5 to TRBJ1-2; D is ambiguous. There are 13 residues in the CDR3. CDR1 MNHEY and CDR2 SVGAGI come from the germline V gene. V lost 6 bases and J lost 6, with 14 bases in between. In DNA form, the CDR3 reads TGTGCCAGCAGGCCTTCCGGTGGGGATGGCTACACCTTC. Amino acids: CASRPSGGDGYTF.

The V gene is TRBV4-3, the J gene TRBJ2-7; D is possibly TRBD2 (6 bases). V was trimmed by 1 base and J by 3 bases, leaving 13 bases between them. CDR1 and CDR2 (germline): LGHNA, YSLEER. The CDR3 totals 15 residues. The CDR3 reads CASSQGDKDYYEQYF. The DNA of the CDR3 is TGCGCCAGCAGCCAAGGAGACAAGGACTACTACGAGCAGTACTTC.